The text below deals with one TCR beta chain. The antigen remains undetermined. Profiled with immunoSEQ multiplex PCR; TCRdb holds only in-frame clones, not every one. Among 70,000 to 95,000 clones listed, roughly 80% were seen once. This sample is part of a study of PD-1 blockade in mismatch repair-deficient tumors. Study information: Enrolled about 2013-2017, patients had progressing, pretreated mismatch repair-deficient cancers of 11 to 13 types. Broader study findings: Tumor-resident clones, often undetectable pretreatment in blood, expanded then contracted after pembrolizumab.

PCR or immunohistochemistry showed mismatch repair deficiency in every enrolled patient. TCRs were sequenced from a few patients responding to pembrolizumab. This receptor was identified in an adult with mismatch repair-deficient cancer. The sample in question was peripheral blood, obtained 44 weeks after starting pembrolizumab.

CDR3 in DNA: TGCGCCAGCAGCCAAGACCCCAATGCGGGAGGCCGGGGGTTCTTC. It yields the protein CASSQDPNAGGRGFF. The chain carries TRBV4-1 and TRBJ2-1, with 8 bases identical to TRBD2. CDR1 is MGHRA and CDR2 is YSYEKL in the germline V gene. The V and J ends lost 0 bases and 15 bases, in that order; junction bases with no gene match: 13. CDR3 length: 15 amino acids.